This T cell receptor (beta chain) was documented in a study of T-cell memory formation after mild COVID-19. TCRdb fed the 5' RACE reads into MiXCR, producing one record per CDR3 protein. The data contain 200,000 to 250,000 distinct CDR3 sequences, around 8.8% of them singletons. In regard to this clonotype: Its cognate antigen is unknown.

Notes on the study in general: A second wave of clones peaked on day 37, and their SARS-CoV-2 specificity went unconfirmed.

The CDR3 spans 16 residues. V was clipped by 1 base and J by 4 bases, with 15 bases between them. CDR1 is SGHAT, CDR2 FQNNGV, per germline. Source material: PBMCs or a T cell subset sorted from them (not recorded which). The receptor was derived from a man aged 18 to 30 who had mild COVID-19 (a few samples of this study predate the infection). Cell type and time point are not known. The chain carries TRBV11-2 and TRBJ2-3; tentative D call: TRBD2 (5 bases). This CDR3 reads CASSLGTPLAADTQYF. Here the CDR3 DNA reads TGTGCCAGCAGCTTAGGGACTCCTTTGGCGGCAGATACGCAGTATTTT. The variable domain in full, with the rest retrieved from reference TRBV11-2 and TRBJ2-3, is EAGVAQSPRYKIIEKRQSVAFWCNPISGHATLYWYQQILGQGPKLLIQFQNNGVVDDSQLPKDRFSAERLKGVDSTLKIQPAKLEDSAVYLCASSLGTPLAADTQYFGPGTRLTVL.